The TCR beta chain under discussion was sequenced for a study of T-cell reconstitution after alpha-beta-depleted transplantation in children. This clonotype has only one observation. Its matching antigen is unknown. It was with unique molecular identifiers that the TCRbeta library was prepared. One entry per CDR3 protein results from TCRdb running MiXCR on the PCR reads. The sample includes hundreds of thousands of distinct CDR3 sequences, approximately 13% seen only once; the top ten take 2.2%. Study-wide results and caveats: The study traced high day-60 TCRbeta diversity in some patients to surviving recipient T cells and thymic progenitors. Expanded graft clones numbering several hundred reportedly gave rise to alpha-beta T cells about two months after transplant. Diversity and T-cell counts at one year after transplant derived mostly from new T cells.

Germline-derived CDR1 and CDR2 are ENHRY and SYGVKD. This CDR3 is built from 14 residues. Trimming took 8 bases from V and 2 from J; bases not matched to a gene: 7. This sequence was found in a male patient under 18 who had a stem cell transplant for acute myeloid leukemia, so the T cells may come from the graft donor. Here the sequenced sample was PBMCs, mostly from graft donor cells, taken 360 days after TCRalphabeta/CD19-depleted stem cell transplant. The J gene is TRBJ2-7, the V gene TRBV10-3, with 9 bases lining up with TRBD1. CDR3 sequence reads: CAILAGTGPYEQYF. CDR3 DNA: TGTGCCATCCTAGCCGGGACAGGGCCCTACGAGCAGTACTTC.